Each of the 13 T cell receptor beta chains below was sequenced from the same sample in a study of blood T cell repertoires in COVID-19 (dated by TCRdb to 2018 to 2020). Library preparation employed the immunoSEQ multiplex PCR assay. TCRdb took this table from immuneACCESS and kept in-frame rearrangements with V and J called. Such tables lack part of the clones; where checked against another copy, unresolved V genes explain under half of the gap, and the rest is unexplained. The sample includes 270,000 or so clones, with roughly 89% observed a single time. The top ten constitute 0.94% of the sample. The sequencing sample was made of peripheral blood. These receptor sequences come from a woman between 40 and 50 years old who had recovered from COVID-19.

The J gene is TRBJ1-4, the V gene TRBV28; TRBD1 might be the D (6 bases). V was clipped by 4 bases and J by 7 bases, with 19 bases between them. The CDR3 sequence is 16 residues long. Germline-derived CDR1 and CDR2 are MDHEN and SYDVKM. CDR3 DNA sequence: TGTGCCAGCAGTTCCTCCCCGGGGGGGCACGTTGAAAAACTGTTTTTT. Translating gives CASSSSPGGHVEKLFF.

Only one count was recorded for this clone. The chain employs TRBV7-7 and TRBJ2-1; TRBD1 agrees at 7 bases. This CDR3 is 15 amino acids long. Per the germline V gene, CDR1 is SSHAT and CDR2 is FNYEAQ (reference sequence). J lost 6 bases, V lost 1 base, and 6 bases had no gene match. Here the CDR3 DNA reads TGTGCCAGCAGCTTAGGACAGGGAGTAGGCAATGAGCAGTTCTTC. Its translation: CASSLGQGVGNEQFF.

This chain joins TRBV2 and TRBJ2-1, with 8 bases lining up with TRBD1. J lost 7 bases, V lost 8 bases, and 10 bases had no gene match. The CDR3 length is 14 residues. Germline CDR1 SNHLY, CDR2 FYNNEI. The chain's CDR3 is CASRSPTGGNEQFF. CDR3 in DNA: TGTGCCAGCCGGAGCCCCACAGGGGGGAATGAGCAGTTCTTC.

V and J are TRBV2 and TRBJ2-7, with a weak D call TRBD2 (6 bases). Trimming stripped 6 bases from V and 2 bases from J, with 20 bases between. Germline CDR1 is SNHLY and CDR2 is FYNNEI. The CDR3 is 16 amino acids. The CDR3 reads CASRPRTTEKPYEQYF. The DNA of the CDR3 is TGTGCCAGCAGACCCCGGACTACCGAGAAACCCTACGAGCAGTACTTC.

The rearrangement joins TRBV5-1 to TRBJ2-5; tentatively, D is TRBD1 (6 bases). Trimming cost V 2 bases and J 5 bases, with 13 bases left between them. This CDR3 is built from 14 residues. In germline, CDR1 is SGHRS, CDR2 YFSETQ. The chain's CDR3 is CASSFSGAGETQYF. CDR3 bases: TGCGCCAGCAGCTTTTCAGGGGCAGGGGAGACCCAGTACTTC.

The CDR3 loop is CASSMAAMNTEAFF. The CDR3 nucleotides read TGTGCCAGTAGTATGGCGGCGATGAACACTGAAGCTTTCTTT. The chain employs TRBV19 and TRBJ1-1; D remains unclear. Per germline, CDR1 LNHDA and CDR2 SQIVND (reference sequence). V lost 3 bases to trimming and J lost 0 bases, with 8 bases between them. This CDR3 region has 14 residues. Complete variable domain (other parts from reference TRBV19 and TRBJ1-1): DGGITQSPKYLFRKEGQNVTLSCEQNLNHDAMYWYRQDPGQGLRLIYYSQIVNDFQKGDIAEGYSVSREKKESFPLTVTSAQKNPTAFYLCASSMAAMNTEAFFGQGTRLTVV.

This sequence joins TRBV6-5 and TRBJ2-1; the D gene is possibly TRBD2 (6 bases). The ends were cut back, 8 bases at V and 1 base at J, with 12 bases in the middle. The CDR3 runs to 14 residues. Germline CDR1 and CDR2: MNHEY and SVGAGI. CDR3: CASVGRGSYNEQFF. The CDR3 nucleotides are TGTGCCAGCGTGGGGCGGGGATCCTACAATGAGCAGTTCTTC.

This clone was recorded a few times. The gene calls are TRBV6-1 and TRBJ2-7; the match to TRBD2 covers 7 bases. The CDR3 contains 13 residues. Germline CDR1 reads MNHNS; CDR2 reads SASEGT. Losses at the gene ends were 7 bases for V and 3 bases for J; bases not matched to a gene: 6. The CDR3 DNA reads TGTGCCAGCAAAAGGGGACTAATCTACGAGCAGTACTTC. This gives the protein CASKRGLIYEQYF.

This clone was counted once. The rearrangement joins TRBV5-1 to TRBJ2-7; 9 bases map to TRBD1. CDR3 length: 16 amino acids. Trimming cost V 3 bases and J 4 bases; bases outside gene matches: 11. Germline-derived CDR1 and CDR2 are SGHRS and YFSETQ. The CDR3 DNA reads TGCGCCAGCAGCTCCGCACCGGACAGGGGCCAGTACGAGCAGTACTTC. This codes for CASSSAPDRGQYEQYF.

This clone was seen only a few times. The CDR3 protein is CATSRDEGVRGEQYF. CDR3 coding DNA: TGTGCCACCAGCAGAGATGAGGGGGTTAGGGGCGAGCAGTACTTC. V is TRBV15 and J is TRBJ2-7, with a weak D call TRBD1 (6 bases). This CDR3 region has 15 residues. Trimming removed 0 bases at V and 6 bases at J, with 15 bases between. Germline CDR1 reads LNHNV; CDR2 reads YYDKDF (reference sequence).

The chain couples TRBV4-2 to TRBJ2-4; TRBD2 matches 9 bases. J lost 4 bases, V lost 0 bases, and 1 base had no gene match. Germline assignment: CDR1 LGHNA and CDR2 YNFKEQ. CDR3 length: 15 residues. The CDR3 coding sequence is TGTGCCAGCAGCCAAGAAACTAGCGGGAAAAACATTCAGTACTTC. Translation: CASSQETSGKNIQYF.

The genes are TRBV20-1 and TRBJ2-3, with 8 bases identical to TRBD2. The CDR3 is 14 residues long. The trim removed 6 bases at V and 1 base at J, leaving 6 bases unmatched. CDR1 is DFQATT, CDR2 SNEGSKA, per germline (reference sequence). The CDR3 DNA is TGCAGTGCCAGTTTGACTAGCGGCACAGATACGCAGTATTTT. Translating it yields CSASLTSGTDTQYF.

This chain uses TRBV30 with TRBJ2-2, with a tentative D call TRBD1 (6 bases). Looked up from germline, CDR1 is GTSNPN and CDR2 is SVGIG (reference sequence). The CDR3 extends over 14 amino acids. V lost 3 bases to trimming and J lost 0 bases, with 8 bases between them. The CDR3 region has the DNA TGTGCCTGGAGGTGGGGGCCGAACACCGGGGAGCTGTTTTTT. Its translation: CAWRWGPNTGELFF. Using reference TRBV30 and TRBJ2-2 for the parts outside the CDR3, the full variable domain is SQTIHQWPATLVQPVGSPLSLECTVEGTSNPNLYWYRQAAGRGLQLLFYSVGIGQISSEVPQNLSASRPQDRQFILSSKKLLLSDSGFYLCAWRWGPNTGELFFGEGSRLTVL.